This TCR beta chain was captured by sequencing in a study of cytomegalovirus exposure and HLA in healthy donors. In regard to this clone: No antigen is known for it.

Overall study results and limits: TCR beta V- and J-gene trimming was later associated with a missense DCLRE1C variant.

The PCR made use of 60 Vbeta and 13 Jbeta primers. The method was immunoSEQ multiplex PCR; TCRdb's version includes in-frame clones alone and lacks a portion of them. The table records about 160,000 clones, approximately 80% of them present only once. V was clipped by 4 bases and J by 3 bases; unmatched bases: 9. CDR3 size: 15 residues. Germline V CDR1 and CDR2: MRHNA, SNTAGT. This TCR came from a man over 45 in good health and CMV-seropositive. Input material: PBMCs. J is TRBJ2-7 and V is TRBV6-4, with TRBD1 matching 7 bases. For the CDR3, the DNA is TGTGCCAGCAGTGGGTCCGGGACAGCCAACTACGAGCAGTACGTC. Protein sequence: CASSGSGTANYEQYV.